Following are 31 T cell receptor beta chains from one sample sequenced in a study of blood T cell repertoires in COVID-19. Sequencing was performed with immunoSEQ multiplex PCR; in TCRdb, only in-frame clones are kept and a portion is missing. The table has 150,000 to 200,000 clones, about 85% seen once. What was sequenced was PBMCs or T cells enriched from blood (not recorded which). These receptors originate from a woman in her thirties or forties in a cohort exposed to, infected with or recovered from COVID-19 (not recorded which).

The chain carries TRBV27 and TRBJ1-1; D is ambiguous. The CDR3 covers 13 residues. Germline values: CDR1 MNHEY, CDR2 SMNVEV (reference sequence). Deletions cut 7 bases from V and 0 bases from J, with 9 bases between. The CDR3: CASKPIMNTEAFF. CDR3 coding DNA: TGTGCCAGCAAGCCTATTATGAACACTGAAGCTTTCTTT.

DNA for the CDR3: TGTGCCAGCAGGACAGAGTCGGGCTACACCTTC. Its protein is CASRTESGYTF. V usage is TRBV6-5 and J usage is TRBJ1-2, with D perhaps TRBD1 (5 bases). CDR1 and CDR2 from the germline V gene are MNHEY and SVGAGI. V was pared by 6 bases and J by 8 bases, with 10 bases between. The CDR3 consists of 11 residues.

On this clone itself: At one end, the junction sequence differs from germline, possibly due to a read error. The J gene is TRBJ1-1, the V gene TRBV5-1; 12 nucleotides agree with TRBD1. This CDR3 comprises 13 residues. CDR1 SGHRS and CDR2 YFSETQ come from the germline V gene. The CDR3 loop reads CASSLEGQGAPVF. CDR3 sequence (DNA): TGCGCCAGCAGCTTGGAGGGACAGGGGGCTCCCGTCTTT.

The V and J genes are TRBV10-3 and TRBJ1-1; D possibly corresponds to TRBD1 (6 bases). The germline V and J ends were trimmed by 3 bases and 4 bases, with 9 bases remaining between them. CDR1 ENHRY and CDR2 SYGVKD come from the germline V gene. This CDR3 is built from 13 residues. CDR3 in amino acids: CAISETQGTEAFF. The CDR3 nucleotides are TGTGCCATCAGTGAAACACAGGGCACTGAAGCTTTCTTT.

This clone was recorded only once. CDR3 sequence: CSVEGGTDSGNTIYF. The CDR3 DNA is TGCAGCGTTGAAGGGGGGACTGACTCTGGAAACACCATATATTTT. The rearrangement uses TRBV29-1 and TRBJ1-3, with D possibly matching TRBD1 (5 bases). The germline V gene encodes CDR1 SQVTM and CDR2 ANQGSEA. The V end lost 1 base, the J end lost 0 bases, and 10 bases lay between the germline ends. The CDR3 contains 15 residues.

The chain is built from TRBV19 and TRBJ1-5; D not resolved. The V gene's germline CDR1 is LNHDA and CDR2 SQIVND (reference sequence). The CDR3 sequence is 16 residues long. The germline V and J ends were trimmed by 6 bases and 1 base, with 16 bases remaining between them. CDR3 amino acids: CASREGWGRSNQPQHF. DNA for the CDR3: TGTGCCAGTAGGGAGGGATGGGGTCGGAGCAATCAGCCCCAGCATTTT.

The V and J genes are TRBV5-1 and TRBJ2-7, with D maybe TRBD1 (5 bases). The V end was cut by 5 bases, the J end by 4 bases, with 10 bases between. This CDR3 region has 12 residues. Germline V lookup: CDR1 SGHRS, CDR2 YFSETQ. This CDR3 reads CASRSGPYEQYF. CDR3 in DNA: TGCGCCAGCAGGTCAGGGCCATACGAGCAGTACTTC.

The CDR3 sequence: CASSSRRRSEAFF. Written as DNA, the CDR3 is TGTGCCAGTAGTTCACGGAGGCGTAGTGAAGCTTTCTTT. The genes are TRBV19 and TRBJ1-1, with unresolved D. Trimming cost V 5 bases and J 7 bases, with 14 bases left between them. Germline lookup yields CDR1 LNHDA and CDR2 SQIVND (reference sequence). CDR3 length: 13 amino acids.

The DNA for the CDR3 is TGTGCCAGCACCCTGACTCGCCTTCTTAGCACCGGGGAGCTGTTTTTT. Translated, it gives CASTLTRLLSTGELFF. The chain is built from TRBV27 and TRBJ2-2; the D is unclear. V shed 7 bases and J shed 4 bases, with 19 bases lying between them. The CDR3 covers 16 residues. Germline V gives CDR1 MNHEY, CDR2 SMNVEV (reference sequence).

The rearrangement joins TRBV28 to TRBJ2-3, with a weak D call TRBD2 (5 bases). Trimming took 9 bases from V and 1 from J, leaving 17 bases between them. The CDR3 is made up of 15 amino acids. CDR1 MDHEN and CDR2 SYDVKM come from the germline V gene. CDR3 coding DNA: TGTGCCAGTCTGGACTCCCGATCCCGCACAGATACGCAGTATTTT. The encoded protein is CASLDSRSRTDTQYF.

V is TRBV6-5 and J is TRBJ1-1, with D unresolved. Trimming left V 7 bases short and J 0 bases short, with 12 bases between. The CDR3 contains 14 residues. The germline V gene has CDR1 MNHEY and CDR2 SVGAGI. The CDR3 DNA sequence: TGTGCCAGCATGGGCGGGAGGGTGAACACTGAAGCTTTCTTT. It codes for CASMGGRVNTEAFF.

This sequence joins TRBV11-3 and TRBJ1-2; the D gene is possibly TRBD1 (5 bases). V dropped 5 bases and J dropped 1 base, with 17 bases sitting between them. CDR1 is SGHNT, CDR2 YENEEA, per germline. CDR3 length equals 16 residues. CDR3 nucleotides: TGTGCCAGCAGCCCTACAGGCCTCCAAAGTAACTATGGCTACACCTTC. This encodes CASSPTGLQSNYGYTF.

V usage is TRBV7-6 and J usage is TRBJ2-7, with D possibly TRBD2 on 5 matching bases. Germline lookup yields CDR1 SGHVS and CDR2 FNYEAQ. V dropped 5 bases and J dropped 9 bases, with 26 bases sitting between them. The CDR3 length is 16 residues. CDR3 residues: CASSPSLLAGGRTQYF. The CDR3 region has the DNA TGTGCCAGCAGCCCCTCCCTTTTGGCGGGCGGCCGCACGCAGTACTTC.

The genes are TRBV6-5 and TRBJ1-5; no definite D call. The CDR3 is 14 residues long. The V and J ends lost 5 bases and 4 bases respectively, with 12 bases between them. Germline CDR1 reads MNHEY; CDR2 reads SVGAGI. DNA for the CDR3: TGTGCCAGCAGTCCGCTTACGGGAAATCAGCCCCAGCATTTT. As protein: CASSPLTGNQPQHF.

The genes are TRBV5-6 and TRBJ2-7; D not resolved. CDR3 size: 16 residues. The V gene's germline CDR1 is SGHDT and CDR2 YYEEEE. Trimming left V 2 bases short and J 1 base short, with 16 bases between. The CDR3: CASSLSHTFSSYEQYF. CDR3 nucleotides: TGTGCCAGCAGCTTAAGCCATACTTTCTCATCCTACGAGCAGTACTTC. The whole variable domain, remainder taken from reference TRBV5-6 and TRBJ2-7, is DAGVTQSPTHLIKTRGQQVTLRCSPKSGHDTVSWYQQALGQGPQFIFQYYEEEERQRGNFPDRFSGHQFPNYSSELNVNALLLGDSALYLCASSLSHTFSSYEQYFGPGTRLTVT.

The J gene is TRBJ1-4, the V gene TRBV4-1, with D maybe TRBD1 (5 bases). V gave up 4 bases and J gave up 5 bases, with 11 bases separating them. CDR1 and CDR2 from the germline V gene are MGHRA and YSYEKL. This CDR3 spans 14 amino acids. CDR3 region: CASSLPGLNEKLFF. CDR3 nucleotide sequence: TGCGCCAGCAGCCTCCCAGGGCTGAATGAAAAACTGTTTTTT.

This chain connects TRBV5-1 to TRBJ2-3, with 11 positions matching TRBD1. Germline trimming cut 0 bases from V and 5 bases from J; bases unmatched to any gene: 8. Germline V gene lookup returns CDR1 SGHRS and CDR2 YFSETQ. The CDR3 consists of 17 residues. CDR3 sequence: CASSLGGQGALGDTQYF. The CDR3 DNA follows: TGCGCCAGCAGCTTGGGTGGACAGGGGGCGCTTGGAGATACGCAGTATTTT.

The chain is built from TRBV11-2 and TRBJ1-1; TRBD1 agrees at 7 bases. Trimming took 1 base from V and 6 from J; bases not matched to a gene: 17. The CDR3 length is 18 residues. Germline V gene data show CDR1 as SGHAT and CDR2 as FQNNGV. The CDR3: CASSLARTTGTRRAEAFF. As DNA, the CDR3 is TGTGCCAGCAGCTTAGCCCGAACGACAGGGACCCGGAGGGCTGAAGCTTTCTTT.

The CDR3 nucleotides read TGTGCCAGCAGTGAGGGACAGGCTTCCACCGGGGAGCTGTTTTTT. Translation: CASSEGQASTGELFF. The V call is TRBV6-4, the J call TRBJ2-2; TRBD1 matches 8 bases. Germline V gives CDR1 MRHNA, CDR2 SNTAGT. This CDR3 is built from 15 residues. V dropped 3 bases and J dropped 4; count of bases not matched to a gene: 4.

The chain uses TRBV6-5 and TRBJ1-1; the match to TRBD1 covers 7 bases. Germline CDR1 reads MNHEY; CDR2 reads SVGAGI. The CDR3 has 14 amino acids. The ends lost 6 bases at V and 0 bases at J; junction bases unmatched: 4. The CDR3: CASRDGTVNTEAFF. As DNA, the CDR3 is TGTGCCAGCAGGGATGGGACAGTGAACACTGAAGCTTTCTTT.

The chain links TRBV2 to TRBJ1-1, with a possible D match to TRBD1 (5 bases). Germline CDR1 is SNHLY and CDR2 is FYNNEI. The CDR3 runs 11 residues. CDR3: CAEQGGTEAFF. In DNA, the CDR3 is TGTGCGGAGCAGGGAGGGACTGAAGCTTTCTTT. Complete variable domain (other parts from reference TRBV2 and TRBJ1-1): EPEVTQTPSHQVTQMGQEVILRCVPISNHLYFYWYRQILGQKVEFLVSFYNNEISEKSEIFDDQFSVERPDGSNFTLKIRSTKLEDSAMYFCAEQGGTEAFFGQGTRLTVV.

This sequence joins TRBV10-2 and TRBJ1-1; 12 bases agree with TRBD1. This CDR3 has 15 amino acids. The V gene end was trimmed by 4 bases and the J gene end by 4 bases; junction bases not matched to a gene: 4. Germline V gene sequence: CDR1 WSHSY, CDR2 SAAADI. CDR3 sequence reads: CASSGGTGGLTEAFF. For the CDR3, the DNA is TGCGCCAGCAGTGGGGGGACAGGGGGCCTCACTGAAGCTTTCTTT.

The chain is built from TRBV7-9 and TRBJ2-7, with D tentatively TRBD1 (6 bases). Between the trimmed V and J ends, which lost 4 bases and 8 bases, there was a span of 27 bases. This CDR3 is 17 amino acids long. Germline CDR1 is SEHNR and CDR2 is FQNEAQ (reference sequence). The CDR3 region is CASSSPPGRTESTKQYF. The DNA of the CDR3 is TGTGCCAGCAGCTCACCCCCGGGTAGGACAGAGAGTACGAAGCAGTACTTC.

V and J are TRBV27 and TRBJ2-1; 8 nucleotides agree with TRBD1. The CDR3 covers 16 residues. The V gene's germline CDR1 is MNHEY and CDR2 SMNVEV (reference sequence). V gave up 3 bases and J gave up 7 bases; unmatched junction bases: 11. CDR3 residues: CASSFGRQGAWNEQFF. In DNA form, the CDR3 reads TGTGCCAGCAGTTTTGGTCGGCAGGGGGCGTGGAATGAGCAGTTCTTC.

V is TRBV5-1 and J is TRBJ1-4, with D possibly being TRBD1 (5 bases). CDR1 and CDR2 (germline): SGHRS, YFSETQ. The ends were cut back, 5 bases at V and 8 bases at J, with 19 bases in the middle. The CDR3 runs 15 residues. In DNA, the CDR3 is TGCGCCAGCAGGCCGCGGATGAGCGGGGGGGAAAAACTGTTTTTT. Protein product: CASRPRMSGGEKLFF.

V usage is TRBV18 and J usage is TRBJ2-3; 9 bases fit TRBD2. Per germline, CDR1 KGHSH and CDR2 LQKENI. The CDR3 runs to 17 residues. The trim removed 3 bases at V and 0 bases at J, leaving 7 bases unmatched. DNA of the CDR3: TGTGCCAGCTCACCGCGCTTGACTAGCGGAAGCACAGATACGCAGTATTTT. It translates to CASSPRLTSGSTDTQYF.

The genes are TRBV6-5 and TRBJ2-7; tentatively, D is TRBD1 (6 bases). Germline V CDR1 and CDR2: MNHEY, SVGAGI. This CDR3 has 15 residues. Trimming took off 6 bases at V and 4 bases at J, with 19 bases between the two ends. CDR3 residues: CASRARSGTLYEQYF. CDR3 bases: TGTGCCAGCAGAGCCCGCTCCGGGACACTTTACGAGCAGTACTTC.

This chain uses TRBV3-1 (or the pseudogene TRBV3-2) with TRBJ1-1; 8 bases match TRBD1. V shed 4 bases, J shed 0 bases, and the junction held 4 bases outside the gene matches. This CDR3 has 15 residues. Germline loops: CDR1 LGHDT, CDR2 YNNKEL (reference sequence). CDR3 amino acids: CASSPRTGMNTEAFF. CDR3 sequence (DNA): TGTGCCAGCAGCCCCCGGACAGGGATGAACACTGAAGCTTTCTTT.

The genes are TRBV5-8 and TRBJ2-6; D remains unclear. V was cut by 5 bases and J by 1 base, with 7 bases left in between. This CDR3 region has 14 residues. The germline V gene encodes CDR1 SGHTS and CDR2 YDEGEE. CDR3 protein: CASSFRSGANVLTF. CDR3 in DNA: TGTGCCAGCAGTTTTAGATCTGGGGCCAACGTCCTGACTTTC.

The chain links TRBV11-2 to TRBJ1-5, with D perhaps TRBD1 (5 bases). The CDR3 consists of 15 residues. The germline V gene has CDR1 SGHAT and CDR2 FQNNGV. Between the trimmed V and J ends, which lost 5 bases and 0 bases, there was a span of 11 bases. CDR3 in amino acids: CASSQRGDSNQPQHF. CDR3 in DNA: TGTGCCAGCAGCCAACGGGGGGATAGCAATCAGCCCCAGCATTTT. The complete variable domain, with remaining parts taken from reference TRBV11-2 and TRBJ1-5, reads EAGVAQSPRYKIIEKRQSVAFWCNPISGHATLYWYQQILGQGPKLLIQFQNNGVVDDSQLPKDRFSAERLKGVDSTLKIQPAKLEDSAVYLCASSQRGDSNQPQHFGDGTRLSIL.

The chain combines TRBV29-1 with TRBJ2-1, with 9 bases aligning to TRBD2. CDR1 and CDR2 (germline): SQVTM, ANQGSEA. V was pared by 7 bases and J by 8 bases, with 9 bases of the junction left unmatched. The CDR3 spans 13 residues. The CDR3 sequence: CSARRGGGHEQFF. As DNA, the CDR3 is TGCAGCGCCCGGCGGGGGGGCGGCCATGAGCAGTTCTTC.